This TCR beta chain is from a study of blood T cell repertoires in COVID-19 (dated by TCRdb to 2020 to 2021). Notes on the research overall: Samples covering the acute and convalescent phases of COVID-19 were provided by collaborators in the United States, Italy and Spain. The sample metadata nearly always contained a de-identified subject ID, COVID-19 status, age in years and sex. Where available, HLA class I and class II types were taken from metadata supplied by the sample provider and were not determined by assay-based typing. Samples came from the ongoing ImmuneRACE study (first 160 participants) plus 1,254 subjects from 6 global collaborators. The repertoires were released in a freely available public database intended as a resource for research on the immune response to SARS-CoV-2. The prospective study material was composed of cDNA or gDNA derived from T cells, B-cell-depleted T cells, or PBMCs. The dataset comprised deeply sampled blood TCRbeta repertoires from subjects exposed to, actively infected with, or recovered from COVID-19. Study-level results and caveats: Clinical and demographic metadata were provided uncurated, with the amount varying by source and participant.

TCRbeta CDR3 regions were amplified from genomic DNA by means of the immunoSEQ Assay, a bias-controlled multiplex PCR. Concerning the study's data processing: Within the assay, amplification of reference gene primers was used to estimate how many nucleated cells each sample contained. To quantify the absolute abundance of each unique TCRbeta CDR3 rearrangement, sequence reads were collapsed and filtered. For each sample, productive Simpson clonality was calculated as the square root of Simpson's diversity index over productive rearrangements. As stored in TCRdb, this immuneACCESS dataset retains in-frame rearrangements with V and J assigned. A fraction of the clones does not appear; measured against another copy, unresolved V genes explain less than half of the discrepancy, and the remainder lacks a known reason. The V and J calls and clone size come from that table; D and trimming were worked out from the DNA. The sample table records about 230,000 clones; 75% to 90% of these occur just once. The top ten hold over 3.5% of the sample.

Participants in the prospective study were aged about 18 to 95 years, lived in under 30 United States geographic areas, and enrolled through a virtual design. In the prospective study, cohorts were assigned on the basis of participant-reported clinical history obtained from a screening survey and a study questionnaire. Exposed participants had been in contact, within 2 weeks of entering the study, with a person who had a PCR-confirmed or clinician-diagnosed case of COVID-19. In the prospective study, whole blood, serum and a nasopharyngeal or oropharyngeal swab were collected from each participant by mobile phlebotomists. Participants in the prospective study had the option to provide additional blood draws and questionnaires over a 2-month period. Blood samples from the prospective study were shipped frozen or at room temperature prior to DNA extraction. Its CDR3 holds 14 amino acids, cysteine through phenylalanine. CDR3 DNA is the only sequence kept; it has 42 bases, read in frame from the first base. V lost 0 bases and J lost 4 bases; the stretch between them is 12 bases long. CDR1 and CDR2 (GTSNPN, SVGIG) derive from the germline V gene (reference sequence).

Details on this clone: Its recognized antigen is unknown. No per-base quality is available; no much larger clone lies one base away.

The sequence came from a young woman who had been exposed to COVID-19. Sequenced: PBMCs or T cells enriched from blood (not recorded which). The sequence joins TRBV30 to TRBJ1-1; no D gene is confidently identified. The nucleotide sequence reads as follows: TGTGCCTGGAGTGTAAGAGGGTCGGGCACTGAAGCTTTCTTT. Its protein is CAWSVRGSGTEAFF.